This T cell receptor beta chain stems from a study of T cell repertoires in cytomegalovirus infection. TCRdb re-derived calls from the reads in MiXCR, one entry per CDR3 protein. The data contain approximately 590,000 distinct CDR3 sequences, roughly 42% of them singletons. Of note for this clonotype: As yet, its antigen is unknown.

CDR1 is DFQATT, CDR2 SNEGSKA, per germline (reference sequence). The V gene end was trimmed by 0 bases and the J gene end by 7 bases; junction bases not matched to a gene: 11. The CDR3 loop spans 16 amino acids. The chain uses TRBV20-1 and TRBJ2-7, with 11 bases aligning to TRBD1. The TCR comes from a human donor in good health (CMV status not recorded). Some clones in this sample may be carry-over from other donors' samples. The sequences come from cultured PBMCs, collected from culture after CMV antigen stimulation. CDR3: CSARDFPGQGAREQYF. The CDR3 coding sequence is TGCAGTGCTAGAGATTTCCCAGGACAGGGGGCACGGGAGCAGTACTTC.